One and the same sample provided the 7 T cell receptor beta chains below, sequenced in a study of monozygotic twins with inflammatory bowel disease (dated by TCRdb to between 2018 and 2021). The library was made by 5' RACE. The instrument given in TCRdb is Illumina HiSeq 2500. Reprocessed by TCRdb, the reads give a single entry per CDR3 protein sequence, without DNA. The sample has 300,000 to 450,000 distinct CDR3 sequences on record. The leading ten clones occupy just over 2.5% of the sample. Sequencing was done on a sample of blood. The receptors come from a human donor with ulcerative colitis or Crohn's disease, or a healthy co-twin of an affected twin (not recorded which).

The gene calls are TRBV3-1 and TRBJ2-5; TCRdb returns TRBD1, unconfirmable since there is no DNA. Germline CDR1 LGHDT, CDR2 YNNKEL (reference sequence). This CDR3 contains 15 residues. The CDR3 reads CASSPQTIQGETQYF.

The J gene is TRBJ2-7, the V gene TRBV6-2 or TRBV6-3. Looked up from germline, CDR1 is MNHEY and CDR2 is SVGEGT. CDR3 length equals 17 residues. The CDR3 loop is CASSYSSIDRSSYEQYF.

The chain carries TRBV15 and TRBJ2-5. This CDR3 has 13 amino acids. CDR1 is LNHNV and CDR2 is YYDKDF in the germline V gene (reference sequence). The CDR3 spells CATSRVGFETQYF.

The gene calls are TRBV7-7 and TRBJ2-5; the D call of TRBD2 rests on TCRdb alone, since no DNA is present to check it. The CDR3 has 14 residues. CDR1 is SSHAT, CDR2 FNYEAQ, per germline (reference sequence). This CDR3 reads CASSLGGLGETQYF.

The genes are TRBV14 and TRBJ2-6; no DNA is available, so the TRBD1 call from TCRdb remains unchecked. Germline V gene lookup returns CDR1 SGHDN and CDR2 FVKESK. The CDR3 runs 18 residues. The CDR3 sequence is CASSQGPDDWSGANVLTF.

The chain links TRBV28 to TRBJ1-5; the D call of TRBD1 rests on TCRdb alone, since no DNA is present to check it. This CDR3 has 12 amino acids. Germline V lookup: CDR1 MDHEN, CDR2 SYDVKM. The CDR3 reads CASSPREQPQHF.

The rearrangement joins TRBV7-2 to TRBJ2-7; TCRdb returns TRBD2, unconfirmable since there is no DNA. The CDR3 is 14 residues long. CDR1 and CDR2 (germline): SGHTA, FQGNSA. This CDR3 reads CASSLGGGGRRPYF.